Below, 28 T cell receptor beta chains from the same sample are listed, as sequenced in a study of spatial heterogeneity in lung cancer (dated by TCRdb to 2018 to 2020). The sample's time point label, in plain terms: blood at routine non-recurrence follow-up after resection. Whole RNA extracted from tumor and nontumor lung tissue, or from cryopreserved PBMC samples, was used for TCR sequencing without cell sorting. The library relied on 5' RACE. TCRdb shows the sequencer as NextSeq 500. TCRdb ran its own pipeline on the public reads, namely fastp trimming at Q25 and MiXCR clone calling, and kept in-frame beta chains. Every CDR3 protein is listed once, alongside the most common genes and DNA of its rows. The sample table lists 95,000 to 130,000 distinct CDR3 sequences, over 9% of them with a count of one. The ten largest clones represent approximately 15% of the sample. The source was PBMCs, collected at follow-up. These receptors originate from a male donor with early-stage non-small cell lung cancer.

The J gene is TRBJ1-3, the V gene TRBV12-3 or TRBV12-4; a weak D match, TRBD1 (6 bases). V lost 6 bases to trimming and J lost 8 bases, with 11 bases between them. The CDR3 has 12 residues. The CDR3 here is CASSVGADTIYF. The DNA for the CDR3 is TGTGCCAGCAGCGTGGGGGCGGACACCATATATTTT.

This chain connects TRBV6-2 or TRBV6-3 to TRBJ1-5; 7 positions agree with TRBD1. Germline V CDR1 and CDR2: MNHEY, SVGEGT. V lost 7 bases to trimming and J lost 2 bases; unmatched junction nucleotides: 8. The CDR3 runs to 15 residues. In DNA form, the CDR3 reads TGTGCCAGCACTCTACAGGGGCTGGGCAATCAGCCCCAGCATTTT. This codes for CASTLQGLGNQPQHF.

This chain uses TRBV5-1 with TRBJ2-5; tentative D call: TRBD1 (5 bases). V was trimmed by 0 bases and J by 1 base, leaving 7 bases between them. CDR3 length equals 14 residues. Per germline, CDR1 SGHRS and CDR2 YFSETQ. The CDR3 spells CASSLARVQETQYF. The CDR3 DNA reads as TGCGCCAGCAGCTTGGCCAGGGTCCAAGAGACCCAGTACTTC.

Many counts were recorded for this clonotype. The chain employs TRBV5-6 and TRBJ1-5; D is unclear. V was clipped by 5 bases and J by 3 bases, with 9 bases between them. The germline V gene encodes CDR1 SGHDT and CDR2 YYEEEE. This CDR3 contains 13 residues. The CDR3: CASSVGSNQPQHF. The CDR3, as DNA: TGTGCCAGCAGTGTAGGCTCCAATCAGCCCCAGCATTTT. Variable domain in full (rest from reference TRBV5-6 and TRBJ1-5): DAGVTQSPTHLIKTRGQQVTLRCSPKSGHDTVSWYQQALGQGPQFIFQYYEEEERQRGNFPDRFSGHQFPNYSSELNVNALLLGDSALYLCASSVGSNQPQHFGDGTRLSIL.

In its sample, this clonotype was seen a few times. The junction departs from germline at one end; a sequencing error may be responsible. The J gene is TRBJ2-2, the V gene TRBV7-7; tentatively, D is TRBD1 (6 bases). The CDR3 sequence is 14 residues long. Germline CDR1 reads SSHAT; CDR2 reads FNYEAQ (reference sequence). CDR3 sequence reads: CASSSSPGAGELFF. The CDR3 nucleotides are TGTGCTAGCAGCTCCTCCCCAGGGGCCGGGGAGCTGTTTTTT.

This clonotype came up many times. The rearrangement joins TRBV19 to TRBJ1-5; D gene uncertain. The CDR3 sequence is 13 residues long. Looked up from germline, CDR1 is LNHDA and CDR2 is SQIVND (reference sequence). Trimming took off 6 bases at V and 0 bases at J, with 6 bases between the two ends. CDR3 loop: CASSEFSNQPQHF. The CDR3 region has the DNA TGTGCCAGTAGCGAGTTTAGCAATCAGCCCCAGCATTTT. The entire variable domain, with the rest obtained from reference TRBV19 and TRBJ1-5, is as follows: DGGITQSPKYLFRKEGQNVTLSCEQNLNHDAMYWYRQDPGQGLRLIYYSQIVNDFQKGDIAEGYSVSREKKESFPLTVTSAQKNPTAFYLCASSEFSNQPQHFGDGTRLSIL.

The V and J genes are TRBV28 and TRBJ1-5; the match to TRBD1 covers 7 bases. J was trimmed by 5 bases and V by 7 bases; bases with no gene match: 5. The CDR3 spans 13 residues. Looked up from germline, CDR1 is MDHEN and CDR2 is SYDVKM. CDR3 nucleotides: TGTGCCAGCAAGACAGGGAACGATCAGCCCCAGCATTTT. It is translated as CASKTGNDQPQHF.

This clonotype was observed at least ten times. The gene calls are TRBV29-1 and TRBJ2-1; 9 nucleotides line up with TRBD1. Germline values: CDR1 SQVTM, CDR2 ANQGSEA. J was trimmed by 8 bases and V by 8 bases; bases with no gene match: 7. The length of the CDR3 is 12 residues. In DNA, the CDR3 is TGCAGCCCTCTAACAGGGGGCCATGAGCAGTTCTTC. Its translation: CSPLTGGHEQFF.

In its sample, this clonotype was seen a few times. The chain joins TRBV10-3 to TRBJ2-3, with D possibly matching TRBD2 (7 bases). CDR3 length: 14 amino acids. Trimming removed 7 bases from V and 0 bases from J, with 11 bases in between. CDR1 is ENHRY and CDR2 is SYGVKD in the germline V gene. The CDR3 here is CAITAGASTDTQYF. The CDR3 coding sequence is TGTGCCATCACGGCGGGGGCTAGCACAGATACGCAGTATTTT.

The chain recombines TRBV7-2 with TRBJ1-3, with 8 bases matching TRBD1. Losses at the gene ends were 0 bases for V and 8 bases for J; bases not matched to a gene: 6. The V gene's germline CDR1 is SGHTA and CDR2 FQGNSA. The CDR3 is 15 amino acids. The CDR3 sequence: CASSLAAGGADTIYF. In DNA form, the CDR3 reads TGTGCCAGCAGCTTAGCTGCAGGGGGCGCTGACACCATATATTTT.

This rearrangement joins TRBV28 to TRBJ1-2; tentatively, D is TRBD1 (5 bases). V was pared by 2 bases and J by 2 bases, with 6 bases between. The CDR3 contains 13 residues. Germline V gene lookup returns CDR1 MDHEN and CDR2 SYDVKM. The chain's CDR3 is CASSLNRNYGYTF. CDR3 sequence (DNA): TGTGCCAGCAGTTTAAACAGGAACTATGGCTACACCTTC.

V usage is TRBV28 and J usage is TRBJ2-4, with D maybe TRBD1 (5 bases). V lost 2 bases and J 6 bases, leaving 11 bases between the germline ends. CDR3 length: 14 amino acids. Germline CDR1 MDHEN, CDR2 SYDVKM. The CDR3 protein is CASSLGPQGNIQYF. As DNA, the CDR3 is TGTGCCAGCAGTTTAGGGCCCCAGGGAAACATTCAGTACTTC.

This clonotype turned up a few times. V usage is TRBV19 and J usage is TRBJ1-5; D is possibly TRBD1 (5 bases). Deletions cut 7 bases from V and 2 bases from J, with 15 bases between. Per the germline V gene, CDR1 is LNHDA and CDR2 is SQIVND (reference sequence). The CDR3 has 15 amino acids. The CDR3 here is CASKSGGTGNQPQHF. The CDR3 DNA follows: TGTGCCAGTAAAAGCGGGGGGACTGGCAATCAGCCCCAGCATTTT.

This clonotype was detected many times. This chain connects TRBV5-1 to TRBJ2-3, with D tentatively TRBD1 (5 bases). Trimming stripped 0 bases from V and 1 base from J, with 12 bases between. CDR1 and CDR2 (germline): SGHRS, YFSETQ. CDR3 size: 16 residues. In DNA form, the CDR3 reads TGCGCCAGCAGCTTGGCTGGCAGGGTGGGCACAGATACGCAGTATTTT. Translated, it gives CASSLAGRVGTDTQYF.

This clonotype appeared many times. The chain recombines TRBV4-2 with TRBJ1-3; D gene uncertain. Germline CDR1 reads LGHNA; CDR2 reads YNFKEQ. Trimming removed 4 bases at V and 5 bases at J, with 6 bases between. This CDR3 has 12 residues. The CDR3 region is CASSPERNTIYF. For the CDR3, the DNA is TGTGCCAGCAGCCCAGAGCGAAACACCATATATTTT.

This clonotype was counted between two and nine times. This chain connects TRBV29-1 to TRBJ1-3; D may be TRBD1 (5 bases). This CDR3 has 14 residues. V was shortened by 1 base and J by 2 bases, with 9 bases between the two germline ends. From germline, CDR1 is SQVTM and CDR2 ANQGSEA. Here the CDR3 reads CSVEAGGTGNTIYF. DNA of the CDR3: TGCAGCGTTGAAGCGGGGGGAACTGGAAACACCATATATTTT.

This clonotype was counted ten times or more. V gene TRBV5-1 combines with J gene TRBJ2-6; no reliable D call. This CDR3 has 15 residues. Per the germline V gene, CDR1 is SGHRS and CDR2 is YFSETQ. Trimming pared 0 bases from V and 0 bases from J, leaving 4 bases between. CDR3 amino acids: CASSLGNSGANVLTF. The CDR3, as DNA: TGCGCCAGCAGCTTGGGAAACTCTGGGGCCAACGTCCTGACTTTC.

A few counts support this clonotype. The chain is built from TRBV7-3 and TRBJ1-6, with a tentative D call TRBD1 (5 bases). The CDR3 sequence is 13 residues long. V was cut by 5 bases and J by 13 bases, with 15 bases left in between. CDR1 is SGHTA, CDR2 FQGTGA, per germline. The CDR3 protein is CASSVREGTPLHF. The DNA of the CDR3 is TGTGCCAGCAGCGTCAGGGAGGGGACTCCCCTCCACTTT.

CDR3 loop: CASSFPGTGGADTEAFF. Here the CDR3 DNA reads TGTGCCAGCAGCTTTCCTGGGACAGGGGGCGCGGACACTGAAGCTTTCTTT. The gene calls are TRBV7-9 and TRBJ1-1; 12 nucleotides agree with TRBD1. With 3 bases clipped from V and 3 bases from J, the junction kept 8 bases outside the gene matches. Germline V gives CDR1 SEHNR, CDR2 FQNEAQ (reference sequence). The CDR3 has 17 residues.

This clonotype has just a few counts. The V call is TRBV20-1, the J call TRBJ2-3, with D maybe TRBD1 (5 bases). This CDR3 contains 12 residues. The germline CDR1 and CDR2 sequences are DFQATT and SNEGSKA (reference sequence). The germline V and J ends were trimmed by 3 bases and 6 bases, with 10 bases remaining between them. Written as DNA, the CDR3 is TGCAGTGCTAGTTTCCCAGGGGATACGCAGTATTTT. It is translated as CSASFPGDTQYF.

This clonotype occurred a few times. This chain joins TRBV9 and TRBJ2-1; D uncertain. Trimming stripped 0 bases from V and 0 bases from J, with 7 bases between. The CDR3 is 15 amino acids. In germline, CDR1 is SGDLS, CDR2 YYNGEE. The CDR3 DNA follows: TGTGCCAGCAGCGTAGACGCGAGCTCCTACAATGAGCAGTTCTTC. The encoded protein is CASSVDASSYNEQFF.

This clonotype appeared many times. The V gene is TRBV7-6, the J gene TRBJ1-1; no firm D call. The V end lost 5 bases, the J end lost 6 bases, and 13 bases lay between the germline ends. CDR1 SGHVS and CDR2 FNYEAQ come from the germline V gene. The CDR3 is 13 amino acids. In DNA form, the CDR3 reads TGTGCCAGCAGCCCACCGTCTCGCCCTGAAGCTTTCTTT. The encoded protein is CASSPPSRPEAFF.

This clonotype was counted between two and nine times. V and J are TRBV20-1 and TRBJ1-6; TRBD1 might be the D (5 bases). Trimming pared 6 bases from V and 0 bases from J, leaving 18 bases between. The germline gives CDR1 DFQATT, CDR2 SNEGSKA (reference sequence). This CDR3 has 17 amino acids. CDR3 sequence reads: CSAPDRGGSSYNSPLHF. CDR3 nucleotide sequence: TGCAGTGCCCCCGACCGTGGGGGGAGCTCCTATAATTCACCCCTCCACTTT.

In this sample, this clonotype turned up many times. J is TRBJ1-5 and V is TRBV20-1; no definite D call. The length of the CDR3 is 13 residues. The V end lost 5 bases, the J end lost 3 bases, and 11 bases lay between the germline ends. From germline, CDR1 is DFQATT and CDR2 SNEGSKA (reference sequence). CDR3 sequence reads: CSAWVSLNQPQHF. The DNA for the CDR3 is TGCAGTGCTTGGGTCTCCCTCAATCAGCCCCAGCATTTT.

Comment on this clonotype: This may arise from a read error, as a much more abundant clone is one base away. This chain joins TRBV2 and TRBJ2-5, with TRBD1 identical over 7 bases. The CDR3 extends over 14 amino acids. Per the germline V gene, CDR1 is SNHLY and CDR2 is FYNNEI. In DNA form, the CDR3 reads TGTGCCAGCAGTGGACAGGGTCGGGCGGAGACCCCGTACTTC. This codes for CASSGQGRAETPYF.

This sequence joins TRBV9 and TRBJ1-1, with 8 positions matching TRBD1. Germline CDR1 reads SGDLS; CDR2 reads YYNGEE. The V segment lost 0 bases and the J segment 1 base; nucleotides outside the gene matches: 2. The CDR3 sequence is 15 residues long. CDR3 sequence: CASSVGTGKNTEAFF. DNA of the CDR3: TGTGCCAGCAGCGTAGGGACAGGGAAGAACACTGAAGCTTTCTTT.

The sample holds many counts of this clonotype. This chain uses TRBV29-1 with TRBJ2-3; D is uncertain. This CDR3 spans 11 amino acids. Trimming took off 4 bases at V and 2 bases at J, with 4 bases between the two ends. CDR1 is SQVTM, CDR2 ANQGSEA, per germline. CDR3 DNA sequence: TGCAGCGTTGCGAACACAGATACGCAGTATTTT. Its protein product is CSVANTDTQYF.

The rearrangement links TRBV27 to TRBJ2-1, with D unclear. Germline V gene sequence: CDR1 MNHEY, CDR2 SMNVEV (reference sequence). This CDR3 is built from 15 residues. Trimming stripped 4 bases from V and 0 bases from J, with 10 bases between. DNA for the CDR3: TGTGCCAGCAGTTCTCAGAAGAGCTCCTACAATGAGCAGTTCTTC. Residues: CASSSQKSSYNEQFF.